This is a list of T cell receptor beta chains from one sample in a study of CD8 T cells in ankylosing spondylitis. TCRdb re-derived calls from the 5' RACE reads in MiXCR, one entry per CDR3 protein. This table holds 230,000 or so distinct CDR3 sequences, 20% to 30% found once. Sequencing was carried out using blood, either unsorted or a sorted T cell fraction (not recorded which). These receptors came from a male donor with ankylosing spondylitis or in good health (not recorded which). CDR3s include the opening cysteine and the closing phenylalanine or tryptophan. Fields, in order: D gene, J gene, clone size, V gene, CDR3 DNA, CDR3 protein. The D gene is left open where the match is weak. Size values are once, few and many counts, or a class for expanded clones, and some rows have none.

d_gene: -; j_gene: TRBJ2-1; abundance: -; v_gene: TRBV12-3/TRBV12-4; CDR3nt: TGTGCCAGCAGCAGAGGTGCGGACGAGCAGTTCTTC; CDR3aa: CASSRGADEQFF
d_gene: -; j_gene: TRBJ1-1; abundance: -; v_gene: TRBV7-3; CDR3nt: TGTGCCAGCAGCTGGTTAAGGAACACTGAAGCTTTCTTT; CDR3aa: CASSWLRNTEAFF
d_gene: -; j_gene: TRBJ2-1; abundance: many; v_gene: TRBV12-3/TRBV12-4; CDR3nt: TGTGCCAGCAGTTTAAGGTTGGCGGGCCCTAGGCAGGAGCAGTTCTTC; CDR3aa: CASSLRLAGPRQEQFF
d_gene: -; j_gene: TRBJ1-1; abundance: many; v_gene: TRBV20-1; CDR3nt: TGCAGTGCTAGGGAGGGGAACACTGAAGCTTTCTTT; CDR3aa: CSAREGNTEAFF
d_gene: TRBD1; j_gene: TRBJ1-1; abundance: few; v_gene: TRBV29-1; CDR3nt: TGCAGCGTTGAACGACAGGGTAATTTAGCTGAAGCTTTCTTT; CDR3aa: CSVERQGNLAEAFF
d_gene: -; j_gene: TRBJ2-3; abundance: -; v_gene: TRBV20-1; CDR3nt: TGCAGTGCCTCTATGAAAGATACGCAGTATTTT; CDR3aa: CSASMKDTQYF
d_gene: -; j_gene: TRBJ1-1; abundance: -; v_gene: TRBV11-2; CDR3nt: TGTGCCAGCAGCCTGGGTCGAAGGGTGAACACTGAAGCTTTCTTT; CDR3aa: CASSLGRRVNTEAFF
d_gene: -; j_gene: TRBJ2-7; abundance: few; v_gene: TRBV12-3/TRBV12-4; CDR3nt: TGTGCCAGCAGTTTAGTATATGGGGGCGACTCCTACGAGCAGTACTTC; CDR3aa: CASSLVYGGDSYEQYF
d_gene: -; j_gene: TRBJ2-2; abundance: many; v_gene: TRBV20-1; CDR3nt: TGCAGTGCCCCCATGGGGGGCACCGGGGAGCTGTTTTTT; CDR3aa: CSAPMGGTGELFF
d_gene: -; j_gene: TRBJ2-7; abundance: once; v_gene: TRBV7-2; CDR3nt: TGTGCCAGCAGCTTTAACCCCTACGAGCAGTACTTC; CDR3aa: CASSFNPYEQYF
d_gene: -; j_gene: TRBJ2-5; abundance: many; v_gene: TRBV20-1; CDR3nt: TGCAGTGCTAGAGGGCTATTGGAGACCCAGTACTTC; CDR3aa: CSARGLLETQYF
d_gene: -; j_gene: TRBJ2-1; abundance: many; v_gene: TRBV18; CDR3nt: TGTGCCAGCTCACCACAGGGGCCGGGAAATGAGCAGTTCTTC; CDR3aa: CASSPQGPGNEQFF
d_gene: -; j_gene: TRBJ1-2; abundance: many; v_gene: TRBV29-1; CDR3nt: TGCAGCGTTGGGGGGACAAGAAACTATGGCTACACCTTC; CDR3aa: CSVGGTRNYGYTF
d_gene: TRBD1; j_gene: TRBJ2-7; abundance: many; v_gene: TRBV5-5; CDR3nt: TGTGCCAGCGGGACAGGGCCCTACGAGCAGTACTTC; CDR3aa: CASGTGPYEQYF
d_gene: TRBD1; j_gene: TRBJ2-7; abundance: few; v_gene: TRBV10-3; CDR3nt: TGTGCCATCAGGGGACAGGACAGCCCCTACGAGCAGTACTTC; CDR3aa: CAIRGQDSPYEQYF
d_gene: TRBD1; j_gene: TRBJ2-3; abundance: -; v_gene: TRBV6-5; CDR3nt: TGTGCCAGCAGTTACTCGTCAGGGGGTTCAGATACGCAGTATTTT; CDR3aa: CASSYSSGGSDTQYF
d_gene: -; j_gene: TRBJ2-3; abundance: few; v_gene: TRBV12-3/TRBV12-4; CDR3nt: TGTGCCAGCAGTTTATTGGGCGGGGGCACAGATACGCAGTATTTT; CDR3aa: CASSLLGGGTDTQYF
d_gene: TRBD2; j_gene: TRBJ2-1; abundance: -; v_gene: TRBV10-1; CDR3nt: TGCGCCAGCAGCGGGACTAGCGGGGGGTACAATGAGCAGTTCTTC; CDR3aa: CASSGTSGGYNEQFF
d_gene: -; j_gene: TRBJ1-1; abundance: many; v_gene: TRBV7-9; CDR3nt: TGTGCCAGCAGCGCGGGTGAAGCTTTCTTT; CDR3aa: CASSAGEAFF
d_gene: TRBD2; j_gene: TRBJ2-5; abundance: -; v_gene: TRBV27; CDR3nt: TGTGCCAGCAGTGGGACTAGCGGGGGGTCGGGGGAGACCCAGTACTTC; CDR3aa: CASSGTSGGSGETQYF
d_gene: TRBD1; j_gene: TRBJ2-7; abundance: many; v_gene: TRBV28; CDR3nt: TGTGCCAGCAGTTTTCTTCAGGGACAGGTCTCCTACGAGCAGTACTTC; CDR3aa: CASSFLQGQVSYEQYF
d_gene: -; j_gene: TRBJ1-1; abundance: -; v_gene: TRBV29-1; CDR3nt: TGCAGCGTTGATAGGTCTGGGGGGGCTGAAGCTTTCTTT; CDR3aa: CSVDRSGGAEAFF
d_gene: TRBD2; j_gene: TRBJ2-3; abundance: -; v_gene: TRBV20-1; CDR3nt: TGCAGTGCCAACGGAGTAGCGGGGGCAGATACGCAGTATTTT; CDR3aa: CSANGVAGADTQYF
d_gene: -; j_gene: TRBJ2-3; abundance: -; v_gene: TRBV18; CDR3nt: TGTGCCAGCTCACCAGCGGGCGGGGCGAGCACAGATACGCAGTATTTT; CDR3aa: CASSPAGGASTDTQYF
d_gene: -; j_gene: TRBJ2-5; abundance: few; v_gene: TRBV12-3/TRBV12-4; CDR3nt: TGTGCCAGCAGTCCCTACGGGCAAGAGACCCAGTACTTC; CDR3aa: CASSPYGQETQYF
d_gene: TRBD1; j_gene: TRBJ1-2; abundance: -; v_gene: TRBV29-1; CDR3nt: TGCAGCGTTGACGTCCAGGGGGGCCGGGGCTACACCTTC; CDR3aa: CSVDVQGGRGYTF
d_gene: -; j_gene: TRBJ2-5; abundance: many; v_gene: TRBV14; CDR3nt: TGTGCCAGCAGCCGGACCCTAGGATGGGAGACCCAGTACTTC; CDR3aa: CASSRTLGWETQYF
d_gene: -; j_gene: TRBJ2-1; abundance: -; v_gene: TRBV20-1; CDR3nt: TGCAGTGCAAGGCGGGTAGTCGATGAGCAGTTCTTC; CDR3aa: CSARRVVDEQFF
d_gene: -; j_gene: TRBJ1-2; abundance: -; v_gene: TRBV20-1; CDR3nt: TGCAGTGCTAGAAGACAGAGCTTGAGCTACACCTTC; CDR3aa: CSARRQSLSYTF
d_gene: TRBD1; j_gene: TRBJ2-7; abundance: -; v_gene: TRBV20-1; CDR3nt: TGCAGTGCTAGCCACGACAGGGACGAGCAGTACTTC; CDR3aa: CSASHDRDEQYF
d_gene: TRBD2; j_gene: TRBJ2-5; abundance: -; v_gene: TRBV7-2; CDR3nt: TGTGCCAGCAGCTTCGGACTAGCGGGGAGGGAGACCCAGTACTTC; CDR3aa: CASSFGLAGRETQYF
d_gene: -; j_gene: TRBJ1-1; abundance: -; v_gene: TRBV6-5; CDR3nt: TGTGCCAGCAGTTACCCCGACATATTTGCCGAAGCTTTCTTT; CDR3aa: CASSYPDIFAEAFF
d_gene: -; j_gene: TRBJ2-7; abundance: once; v_gene: TRBV13; CDR3nt: TGTGCCAGCAGCCCACCCGGGACACCGACCTACGAGCAGTACTTC; CDR3aa: CASSPPGTPTYEQYF
d_gene: -; j_gene: TRBJ2-1; abundance: few; v_gene: TRBV10-2; CDR3nt: TGCGCCAGCAGTGCAAGGCCCAATGAGCAGTTCTTC; CDR3aa: CASSARPNEQFF
d_gene: -; j_gene: TRBJ1-5; abundance: many; v_gene: TRBV20-1; CDR3nt: TGCAGTGCTAGAGTCCCCGGGCTGGGAGATCAGCCCCAGCATTTT; CDR3aa: CSARVPGLGDQPQHF
d_gene: -; j_gene: TRBJ1-3; abundance: few; v_gene: TRBV7-2; CDR3nt: TGTGCCAGCAGCTTATTTGTTGCGGGGCCTGGAAACACCATATATTTT; CDR3aa: CASSLFVAGPGNTIYF
d_gene: -; j_gene: TRBJ2-1; abundance: many; v_gene: TRBV20-1; CDR3nt: TGCAGTGCTAGCCCCCAGAAAGGGCAGTTCTTC; CDR3aa: CSASPQKGQFF
d_gene: TRBD1; j_gene: TRBJ2-1; abundance: -; v_gene: TRBV5-1; CDR3nt: TGCGCCAGCAGCTTGGACGGACAGGGTACCTACAATGAGCAGTTCTTC; CDR3aa: CASSLDGQGTYNEQFF
d_gene: -; j_gene: TRBJ1-4; abundance: many; v_gene: TRBV10-2; CDR3nt: TGCGCCAGCAGCCATGGCCGGTCAGGGATTGCAACTAATGAAAAACTGTTTTTT; CDR3aa: CASSHGRSGIATNEKLFF
d_gene: -; j_gene: TRBJ2-4; abundance: many; v_gene: TRBV12-3/TRBV12-4; CDR3nt: TGTGCCAGCAGCGGGGGTACCAAAAACATTCAGTACTTC; CDR3aa: CASSGGTKNIQYF
d_gene: -; j_gene: TRBJ2-7; abundance: many; v_gene: TRBV20-1; CDR3nt: TGCAGCGAGAGTTCCGAGCAGTACTTC; CDR3aa: CSESSEQYF
d_gene: -; j_gene: TRBJ2-7; abundance: -; v_gene: TRBV29-1; CDR3nt: TGCAGCGTTGCCGCCAGACACAGCTCCTACGAGCAGTACTTC; CDR3aa: CSVAARHSSYEQYF
d_gene: -; j_gene: TRBJ2-7; abundance: -; v_gene: TRBV20-1; CDR3nt: TGCAGTGCTAGGGCAGGGGCACTAGGCGAGCAGTACTTC; CDR3aa: CSARAGALGEQYF
d_gene: -; j_gene: TRBJ1-1; abundance: many; v_gene: TRBV5-1; CDR3nt: TGCGCCAGCAGCTCTCTGGGCGGGGGAAACACTGAAGCTTTCTTT; CDR3aa: CASSSLGGGNTEAFF
d_gene: TRBD2; j_gene: TRBJ2-7; abundance: few; v_gene: TRBV29-1; CDR3nt: TGCAACGGGGGGGATTCCTACGAGCAGTACTTC; CDR3aa: CNGGDSYEQYF
d_gene: -; j_gene: TRBJ1-1; abundance: -; v_gene: TRBV5-8; CDR3nt: TGTGACAGCCGCCTGGCCCACTGTGCAATGGGAACCAAACCTTTCTTT; CDR3aa: CDSRLAHCAMGTKPFF
d_gene: -; j_gene: TRBJ2-1; abundance: -; v_gene: TRBV5-5; CDR3nt: TGTGCCAGCAGCTCTCAGGGGCAGGGCGAGTTTAGTGAGCAGTTCTTC; CDR3aa: CASSSQGQGEFSEQFF
d_gene: -; j_gene: TRBJ2-6; abundance: many; v_gene: TRBV12-3/TRBV12-4; CDR3nt: TGTGCCAGCAGTTTACGGGGGACTGGGGCCAACGTCCTGACTTTC; CDR3aa: CASSLRGTGANVLTF
d_gene: TRBD1; j_gene: TRBJ2-7; abundance: few; v_gene: TRBV15; CDR3nt: TGTGCCACCAGCAGAGATAAGGGGGCAGTCTACGAGCAGTACTTC; CDR3aa: CATSRDKGAVYEQYF
d_gene: -; j_gene: TRBJ2-1; abundance: few; v_gene: TRBV7-8; CDR3nt: TGTGCGACGCGTGGCCCGGGTTCCTACAATGAGCAGTTCTTC; CDR3aa: CATRGPGSYNEQFF
d_gene: -; j_gene: TRBJ2-6; abundance: -; v_gene: TRBV29-1; CDR3nt: TGCAGCGCAGGGAAGGCGGGGGCCAACGTCCTGACTTTC; CDR3aa: CSAGKAGANVLTF
d_gene: -; j_gene: TRBJ1-4; abundance: few; v_gene: TRBV20-1; CDR3nt: TGCAGTGCCACGGGATTGACAACTAATGAAAAACTGTTTTTT; CDR3aa: CSATGLTTNEKLFF
d_gene: TRBD1; j_gene: TRBJ2-1; abundance: -; v_gene: TRBV6-5; CDR3nt: TGTGCCAGCAGTTACTCGGACAGGGGCTCCTACAATGAGCAGTTCTTC; CDR3aa: CASSYSDRGSYNEQFF